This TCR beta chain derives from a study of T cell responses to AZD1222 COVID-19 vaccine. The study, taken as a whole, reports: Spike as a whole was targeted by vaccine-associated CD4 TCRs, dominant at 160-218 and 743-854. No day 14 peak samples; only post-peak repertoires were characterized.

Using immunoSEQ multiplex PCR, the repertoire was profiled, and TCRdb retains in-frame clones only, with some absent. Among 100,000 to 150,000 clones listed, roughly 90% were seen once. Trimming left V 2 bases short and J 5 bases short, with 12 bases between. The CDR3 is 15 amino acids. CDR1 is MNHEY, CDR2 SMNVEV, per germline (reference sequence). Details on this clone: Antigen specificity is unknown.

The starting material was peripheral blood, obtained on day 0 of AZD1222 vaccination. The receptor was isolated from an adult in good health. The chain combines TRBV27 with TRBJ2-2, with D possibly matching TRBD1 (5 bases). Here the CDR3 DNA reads TGTGCCAGCAGTTTAACAGGCAGGGAAACCGGGGAGCTGTTTTTT. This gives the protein CASSLTGRETGELFF.